What follows are 26 T cell receptor beta chains derived from one specimen sequenced in a study of blood T cell repertoires in COVID-19. Using immunoSEQ multiplex PCR, the repertoire was profiled, and TCRdb retains in-frame clones only, with some absent. The table has some 150,000 clones, roughly 84% seen once. The sample was peripheral blood. The source of these receptors is a woman in her 70s with COVID-19, enrolled during active disease.

This clone was recorded once. This chain connects TRBV5-6 to TRBJ2-3; no clear D gene. The V and J ends lost 0 bases and 0 bases respectively, with 5 bases between them. The CDR3 contains 14 residues. From germline, CDR1 is SGHDT and CDR2 YYEEEE. CDR3 in amino acids: CASSLGSSTDTQYF. The DNA of the CDR3 is TGTGCCAGCAGCTTGGGTAGCAGCACAGATACGCAGTATTTT. Drawing the rest from reference TRBV5-6 and TRBJ2-3, the complete variable domain is DAGVTQSPTHLIKTRGQQVTLRCSPKSGHDTVSWYQQALGQGPQFIFQYYEEEERQRGNFPDRFSGHQFPNYSSELNVNALLLGDSALYLCASSLGSSTDTQYFGPGTRLTVL.

The chain links TRBV14 to TRBJ1-1, with D uncertain. V lost 2 bases to trimming and J lost 4 bases, with 17 bases between them. The V gene's germline CDR1 is SGHDN and CDR2 FVKESK. This CDR3 is 16 amino acids long. CDR3 region: CASSQRVLSGGTEAFF. The DNA of the CDR3 is TGTGCCAGCAGCCAACGAGTTTTATCAGGAGGCACTGAAGCTTTCTTT.

V usage is TRBV6-2 or TRBV6-3 and J usage is TRBJ1-2; possibly TRBD1 for D (6 bases). CDR1 is MNHEY and CDR2 is SVGEGT in the germline V gene. Trimming pared 2 bases from V and 4 bases from J, leaving 14 bases between. The length of the CDR3 is 15 residues. The CDR3 nucleotides are TGTGCCAGCAGTTACACAGGGACCCACAGCTATGGCTACACCTTC. It codes for CASSYTGTHSYGYTF.

The genes are TRBV30 and TRBJ2-4, with 8 positions matching TRBD1. Germline CDR1 and CDR2: GTSNPN and SVGIG (reference sequence). The CDR3 contains 14 residues. The junction had 6 bases not matched to a gene; V was cut back by 2 bases and J by 6 bases. The CDR3: CAWSWDRWGNIQYF. The DNA for the CDR3 is TGTGCCTGGAGTTGGGACAGGTGGGGAAACATTCAGTACTTC.

This chain links TRBV19 with TRBJ2-7, with 8 positions matching TRBD1. V lost 4 bases, J lost 6 bases, and 14 bases stayed unmatched. The CDR3 has 16 amino acids. CDR1 and CDR2 (germline): LNHDA, SQIVND (reference sequence). The CDR3 sequence: CASSNVKRTGYFEQYF. The DNA for the CDR3 is TGTGCCAGTAGTAACGTCAAGAGGACAGGGTACTTCGAGCAGTACTTC.

The gene calls are TRBV4-1 and TRBJ2-2, with 8 bases identical to TRBD1. After removal of 4 bases from V and 6 bases from J, the junction contained 4 bases not matched to a gene. The CDR3 is made up of 14 amino acids. Germline values: CDR1 MGHRA, CDR2 YSYEKL. CDR3 DNA sequence: TGCGCCAGCAGCCGGTTACAGGGGGCCGGGGAGCTGTTTTTT. This codes for CASSRLQGAGELFF.

The chain has TRBV4-1 and TRBJ1-1; tentative D call: TRBD1 (5 bases). Germline CDR1 is MGHRA and CDR2 is YSYEKL. This CDR3 region has 15 residues. V gave up 2 bases and J gave up 6 bases, with 16 bases separating them. CDR3 bases: TGCGCCAGCAGCCAACTGAGTCGGGGGGTCCCTGAAGCTTTCTTT. It encodes CASSQLSRGVPEAFF.

This clone was seen just once. The chain carries TRBV14 and TRBJ2-5; 11 nucleotides align to TRBD1. Germline assignment: CDR1 SGHDN and CDR2 FVKESK. V dropped 5 bases and J dropped 10; count of bases not matched to a gene: 12. This CDR3 contains 15 residues. The CDR3 region has the DNA TGTGCCAGCAGCGAAGTGGACAGGGGGCGACTGGGCCAGTACTTC. The encoded protein is CASSEVDRGRLGQYF.

V gene TRBV10-1 combines with J gene TRBJ1-2, with D hard to call. The CDR3 has 13 amino acids. Germline CDR1 and CDR2: WNHNN and SYGVQD (reference sequence). Trimming shortened V by 2 bases and J by 4 bases, and 8 bases separated the two germline ends. CDR3 nucleotide sequence: TGCGCCAGCAGTGAGCACCCAGTCTATGGCTACACCTTC. It translates to CASSEHPVYGYTF.

The chain carries TRBV28 and TRBJ1-3, with 7 bases aligning to TRBD1. The CDR3 spans 15 residues. CDR1 MDHEN and CDR2 SYDVKM come from the germline V gene. The trim removed 6 bases at V and 0 bases at J, leaving 5 bases unmatched. CDR3 nucleotide sequence: TGTGCCAGCAGCCCAGACAGGGCCTCTGGAAACACCATATATTTT. Protein: CASSPDRASGNTIYF.

J is TRBJ2-2 and V is TRBV12-3 or TRBV12-4; maybe TRBD2 (6 bases). The CDR3 runs 12 residues. V was clipped by 6 bases and J by 6 bases, with 8 bases between them. The CDR3 region has the DNA TGTGCCAGCAGCCCGGGGGCCGGGGAGCTGTTTTTT. This translates into CASSPGAGELFF.

The chain carries TRBV11-3 and TRBJ1-4; D gene unclear. Trimming removed 5 bases from V and 1 base from J, with 8 bases in between. CDR1 and CDR2 from the germline V gene are SGHNT and YENEEA. The CDR3 has 14 amino acids. CDR3 bases: TGTGCCAGCAGCACCGGGAGAACTAATGAAAAACTGTTTTTT. This sequence encodes CASSTGRTNEKLFF.

The chain is built from TRBV28 and TRBJ1-5; 8 bases align to TRBD1. J was trimmed by 4 bases and V by 5 bases; bases with no gene match: 4. CDR1 and CDR2 (germline): MDHEN, SYDVKM. The CDR3 extends over 14 amino acids. This chain's CDR3 is CASSAGGRNQPQHF. CDR3 sequence (DNA): TGTGCCAGCAGTGCAGGGGGCAGGAATCAGCCCCAGCATTTT.

The chain links TRBV9 to TRBJ2-1; 7 positions match TRBD1. V was clipped by 5 bases and J by 4 bases; unmatched bases: 9. Germline V gene lookup returns CDR1 SGDLS and CDR2 YYNGEE. The CDR3 totals 15 residues. This chain's CDR3 is CASSATGQSYNEQFF. The DNA of the CDR3 is TGTGCCAGCAGTGCTACGGGACAGAGTTACAATGAGCAGTTCTTC.

This chain joins TRBV27 and TRBJ2-2, with a tentative D call TRBD2 (5 bases). Trimming cost V 6 bases and J 8 bases, with 16 bases left between them. CDR1 is MNHEY, CDR2 SMNVEV, per germline (reference sequence). CDR3 length equals 14 residues. Written as DNA, the CDR3 is TGTGCCAGCAGCCTAGGCAGGAGGACGGGGGAGCTGTTTTTT. The encoded protein is CASSLGRRTGELFF.

This chain joins TRBV27 and TRBJ1-5; D not certain. The CDR3 spans 17 residues. With 2 bases removed from V and 2 bases from J, the gap between germline ends came to 16 bases. Germline V lookup: CDR1 MNHEY, CDR2 SMNVEV (reference sequence). This CDR3 is CASSLNFEEFGNQPQHF. DNA of the CDR3: TGTGCCAGCAGTTTAAACTTCGAGGAATTCGGCAATCAGCCCCAGCATTTT.

DNA for the CDR3: TGTGCCAGCCGACGAACAGGACTGAACACTGAAGCTTTCTTT. Its protein is CASRRTGLNTEAFF. The chain links TRBV27 to TRBJ1-1; tentative D call: TRBD1 (5 bases). Germline CDR1 and CDR2: MNHEY and SMNVEV (reference sequence). The length of the CDR3 is 14 residues. V lost 8 bases, J lost 0 bases, and 13 bases lay in between.

The chain carries TRBV30 and TRBJ1-2; the D gene is possibly TRBD1 (6 bases). V lost 0 bases to trimming and J lost 1 base, with 12 bases between them. CDR1 GTSNPN and CDR2 SVGIG come from the germline V gene (reference sequence). The CDR3 sequence is 15 residues long. DNA for the CDR3: TGTGCCTGGAGTGTACCTGGGACATTTAACTATGGCTACACCTTC. Amino acid sequence: CAWSVPGTFNYGYTF.

The chain employs TRBV9 and TRBJ1-2; D remains ambiguous. The germline V gene has CDR1 SGDLS and CDR2 YYNGEE. The ends were cut back, 0 bases at V and 1 base at J, with 7 bases in the middle. This CDR3 is 14 amino acids long. CDR3 nucleotides: TGTGCCAGCAGCGTAGGCGGTGGTAACTATGGCTACACCTTC. Protein product: CASSVGGGNYGYTF. The complete variable domain, with remaining parts taken from reference TRBV9 and TRBJ1-2, reads DSGVTQTPKHLITATGQRVTLRCSPRSGDLSVYWYQQSLDQGLQFLIQYYNGEERAKGNILERFSAQQFPDLHSELNLSSLELGDSALYFCASSVGGGNYGYTFGSGTRLTVV.

CDR3 in amino acids: CASSMSYRGPAEAFF. The CDR3 bases are TGTGCCAGTAGTATGAGCTACAGGGGGCCCGCTGAAGCTTTCTTT. This chain uses TRBV19 with TRBJ1-1, with 9 bases lining up with TRBD1. CDR3 length equals 15 residues. Germline CDR1 is LNHDA and CDR2 is SQIVND (reference sequence). J was trimmed by 6 bases and V by 3 bases; bases with no gene match: 8.

V gene TRBV7-9 combines with J gene TRBJ1-2; D possibly corresponds to TRBD1 (6 bases). The CDR3 sequence is 15 residues long. CDR1 SEHNR and CDR2 FQNEAQ come from the germline V gene (reference sequence). The V end was cut by 5 bases, the J end by 4 bases, with 17 bases between. The CDR3 loop is CASSLSRTEAYGYTF. DNA of the CDR3: TGTGCCAGCAGCCTTTCTAGGACAGAGGCCTATGGCTACACCTTC.

The chain recombines TRBV7-2 with TRBJ2-1, with a tentative D call TRBD2 (6 bases). Trimming removed 2 bases from V and 5 bases from J, with 13 bases in between. This CDR3 is built from 15 residues. Per germline, CDR1 SGHTA and CDR2 FQGNSA. This chain's CDR3 is CASSLNSGGDNEQFF. As DNA, the CDR3 is TGTGCCAGCAGCTTAAATTCCGGCGGGGACAATGAGCAGTTCTTC.

This clone showed up just a few times. The chain employs TRBV18 and TRBJ1-2, with a possible D match to TRBD1 (6 bases). Trimming removed 3 bases at V and 8 bases at J, with 10 bases between. Germline-derived CDR1 and CDR2 are KGHSH and LQKENI. The CDR3 sequence is 12 residues long. The CDR3 DNA sequence: TGTGCCAGCTCACCGGGACACGGGGGCTACACCTTC. Encoded protein: CASSPGHGGYTF.

V is TRBV7-2 and J is TRBJ2-2, with 8 bases matching TRBD2. The junction had 3 bases not matched to a gene; V was cut back by 5 bases and J by 7 bases. Looked up from germline, CDR1 is SGHTA and CDR2 is FQGNSA. This CDR3 comprises 13 residues. The CDR3 loop reads CASSRSGSGELFF. The DNA of the CDR3 is TGTGCCAGCAGCCGAAGCGGGAGCGGGGAGCTGTTTTTT.

The V call is TRBV28, the J call TRBJ2-1; TRBD1 might be the D (6 bases). The CDR3 has 11 residues. Trimming stripped 9 bases from V and 5 bases from J, with 8 bases between. Germline lookup yields CDR1 MDHEN and CDR2 SYDVKM. The CDR3 region is CASTGNNEQFF. The CDR3 DNA follows: TGTGCCAGTACAGGGAACAATGAGCAGTTCTTC.

V usage is TRBV5-1 and J usage is TRBJ2-1; weak D call: TRBD1 (5 bases). Germline V gene lookup returns CDR1 SGHRS and CDR2 YFSETQ. V gave up 5 bases and J gave up 0 bases, with 12 bases separating them. The CDR3 loop spans 15 amino acids. The CDR3 nucleotides read TGCGCCAGCAGATTCGACAGTAGCTCCTACAATGAGCAGTTCTTC. It specifies CASRFDSSSYNEQFF.